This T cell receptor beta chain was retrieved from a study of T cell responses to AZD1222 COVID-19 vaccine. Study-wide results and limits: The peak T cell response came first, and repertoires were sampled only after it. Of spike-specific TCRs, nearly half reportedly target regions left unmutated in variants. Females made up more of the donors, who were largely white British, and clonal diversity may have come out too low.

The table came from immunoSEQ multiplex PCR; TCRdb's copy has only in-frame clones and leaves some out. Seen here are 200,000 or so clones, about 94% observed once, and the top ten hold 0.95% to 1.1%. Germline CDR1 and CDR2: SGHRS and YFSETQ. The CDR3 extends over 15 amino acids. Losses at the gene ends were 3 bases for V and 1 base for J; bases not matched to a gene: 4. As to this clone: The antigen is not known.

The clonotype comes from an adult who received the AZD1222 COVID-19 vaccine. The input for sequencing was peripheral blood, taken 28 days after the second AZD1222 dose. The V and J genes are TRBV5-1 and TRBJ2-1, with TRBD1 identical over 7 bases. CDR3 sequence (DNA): TGCGCCAGCAGCTCTGACAGGGTTTCCTACAATGAGCAGTTCTTC. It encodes CASSSDRVSYNEQFF.